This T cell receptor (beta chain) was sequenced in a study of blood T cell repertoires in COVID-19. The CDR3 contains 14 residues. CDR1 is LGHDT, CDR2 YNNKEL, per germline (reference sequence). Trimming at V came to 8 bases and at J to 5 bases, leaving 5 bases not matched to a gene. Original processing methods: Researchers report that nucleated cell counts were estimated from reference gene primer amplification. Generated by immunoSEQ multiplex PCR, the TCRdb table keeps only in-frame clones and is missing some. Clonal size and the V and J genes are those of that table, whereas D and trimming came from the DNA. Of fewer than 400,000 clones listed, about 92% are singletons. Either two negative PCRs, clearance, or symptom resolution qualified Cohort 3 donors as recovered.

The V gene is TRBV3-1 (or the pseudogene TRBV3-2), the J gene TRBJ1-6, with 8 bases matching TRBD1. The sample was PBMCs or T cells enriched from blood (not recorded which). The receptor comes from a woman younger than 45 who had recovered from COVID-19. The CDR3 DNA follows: TGTGCCAGCCATGGGACAGGCGATAATTCACCCCTCCACTTT. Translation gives CASHGTGDNSPLHF.